Listed below are T cell receptor beta chains from one sample, sequenced in a study of T cell repertoires in cytomegalovirus infection. Each CDR3 protein gets one entry after TCRdb re-called the reads with MiXCR. This table holds some 400,000 distinct CDR3 sequences, roughly a third found once. The sequenced sample was PBMCs. Receptor source: a human donor in good health (CMV status not recorded). Some clones in this sample may be carry-over from other donors' samples. CDR3s include the opening cysteine and the closing phenylalanine or tryptophan. A D gene is named only where the DNA matches it firmly. Rows may omit the clone size; those that give it use once, few, many or a size class.

D	V	size	J	DNA	CDR3
NA	TRBV5-8	NA	TRBJ2-1	TGTGCCACCCACAGGTTCGGTGAGCAGTTCTTC	CATHRFGEQFF
NA	TRBV5-4	few	TRBJ2-5	TGTGCCAGCAGCTTGCGAAGGGGGGTTGAGACCCAGTACTTC	CASSLRRGVETQYF
NA	TRBV7-2	many	TRBJ1-2	TGTGCCAGCAGCTTACCCCAGGGGTCTCATGGCTACACCTTC	CASSLPQGSHGYTF
NA	TRBV7-8	many	TRBJ2-1	TGTGCCAGCATCGCACGGGCGGGCACCTACAATGAGCAGTTCTTC	CASIARAGTYNEQFF
NA	TRBV24-1	many	TRBJ2-1	TGTGCCACCAGTGATACACTCAGGGGTAATGAGCAGTTCTTC	CATSDTLRGNEQFF
NA	TRBV7-2	many	TRBJ1-2	TGTGCCAGCAGCTTAATCGAGGGGAAGACCTTC	CASSLIEGKTF
TRBD2	TRBV20-1	NA	TRBJ2-4	TGCAGTATCTCTGGGCGGGGGAGAGGCAAAAACATTCAGTACTTC	CSISGRGRGKNIQYF
NA	TRBV20-1	NA	TRBJ2-3	TGCAGTGCTACACCAGGAGAGCTAGTGACAGATACGCAGTATTTT	CSATPGELVTDTQYF
NA	TRBV7-9	NA	TRBJ2-5	TGTGCCAGCAGCTTCCCCGTCGCGGGCCAGGAGACCCAGTACTTC	CASSFPVAGQETQYF
TRBD2	TRBV7-2	many	TRBJ2-1	TGTGCCAGCAGCTCTCAGCGGGGGGGAGCTTATGAGCAGTTCTTC	CASSSQRGGAYEQFF
NA	TRBV7-2	few	TRBJ2-7	TGTGCCAGCAGCCGCCGGCAGGACTCCTACGAGCAGTACTTC	CASSRRQDSYEQYF
NA	TRBV7-8	many	TRBJ1-1	TGTGCCAGCAGCTTAGCGATAGGGCAGGGGAACACTGAAGCTTTCTTT	CASSLAIGQGNTEAFF
TRBD2	TRBV6-5	few	TRBJ2-5	TGTGCCAGCAGTTACCGTTCTGCGGGGGGCTTAAGAGAGACCCAGTACTTC	CASSYRSAGGLRETQYF
TRBD2	TRBV6-6	few	TRBJ2-2	TGTGCCAGCAAAGGTAGCGGGGACAAAACAGCGAACACCGGGGAGCTGTTTTTT	CASKGSGDKTANTGELFF
NA	TRBV6-2/TRBV6-3	few	TRBJ2-7	TGTGCCAGCAGTCCCCTGAAGTTCGCCATCTCCTACGAGCAGTACTTC	CASSPLKFAISYEQYF
NA	TRBV12-3/TRBV12-4	many	TRBJ1-2	TGTGCCAGCTCCCCGGGAGGACTCCCCTCTCTTGGCTACACCTTC	CASSPGGLPSLGYTF
NA	TRBV2	few	TRBJ2-7	TGTGCCAGCAGTGAAGCCCGGAATTCCTACGAGCAGTACTTC	CASSEARNSYEQYF
NA	TRBV7-2	many	TRBJ1-5	TGTGCCAGCAGCTTAAGGGCCGGCGGCCTGAATCAGCCCCAGCATTTT	CASSLRAGGLNQPQHF
NA	TRBV6-2/TRBV6-3	NA	TRBJ1-1	TGTGCCAGCATGGTTCAGTCCGCGCCCACCATGAACACTGAAGCTTTCTTT	CASMVQSAPTMNTEAFF
TRBD1	TRBV7-6	many	TRBJ2-2	TGTGCCAGCAGCTTTCCCGGGACAGTTAACACCGGGGAGCTGTTTTTT	CASSFPGTVNTGELFF
NA	TRBV5-4	NA	TRBJ2-5	TGTGCCAGCAGCTCGGGTTCAGGCAAACAAGAGACCCAGTACTTC	CASSSGSGKQETQYF
TRBD2	TRBV18	NA	TRBJ2-1	TGTGCCAGCTCACCGACCCAAGCGGGAATCTCCTACAATGAGCAGTTCTTC	CASSPTQAGISYNEQFF
TRBD1	TRBV29-1	NA	TRBJ1-2	TGCAGCGCGGGACGGGACAGTAATAACTATGGCTACACCTTC	CSAGRDSNNYGYTF
NA	TRBV30	NA	TRBJ1-2	TGTGCCTGGAGTGCGGCAGGGGTTGGCTACACCTTC	CAWSAAGVGYTF